Presented here are 6 T cell receptor beta chains from one specimen sequenced in a study of beta chain features in type 1 diabetes (dated by TCRdb to the late 2010s). Libraries came from the immunoSEQ multiplex PCR assay. The entire amount of isolated RNA was reverse transcribed using the High Capacity cDNA Reverse Transcription Kit, so the sequenced TCRB transcripts were expressed ones. In TCRdb, the immuneACCESS table is reduced to in-frame sequences with V and J assigned. These tables do not hold every clone; where another copy was compared, an unresolved V gene accounts for under half, and the others remain unexplained. The sample profile shows 500,000 to 700,000 clones; around 15% of them were found once. About 0.097% of the sample is taken by the ten largest. What was sequenced was naive CD4+ T cells from blood. The cell subset or site label of this sample denotes: true naive CD4+ T cells. The origin of the receptors is a man aged 18 to 29 in good health.

The chain carries TRBV7-2 and TRBJ1-5; D is uncertain. With 1 base removed from V and 7 bases from J, the gap between germline ends came to 8 bases. Germline V gene lookup returns CDR1 SGHTA and CDR2 FQGNSA. CDR3 size: 13 residues. In nucleotides, the CDR3 is TGTGCCAGCAGCTTAGGGACGAGCCAGCCCCAGCATTTT. This translates into CASSLGTSQPQHF.

This clone has more than one count but fewer than ten. The genes are TRBV6-5 and TRBJ2-7, with 9 bases that match TRBD1. CDR3 length: 15 residues. V lost 6 bases, J lost 3 bases, and 9 bases stayed unmatched. Germline V gene data show CDR1 as MNHEY and CDR2 as SVGAGI. The CDR3 protein is CASSRGQGKVYEQYF. CDR3 sequence (DNA): TGTGCCAGCAGCCGTGGACAGGGGAAGGTCTACGAGCAGTACTTC.

This clone was recorded a few times. The rearrangement joins TRBV7-2 to TRBJ2-1; 7 nucleotides align to TRBD2. V lost 3 bases to trimming and J lost 6 bases; unmatched junction nucleotides: 11. The V gene's germline CDR1 is SGHTA and CDR2 FQGNSA. CDR3 length: 16 amino acids. CDR3 bases: TGTGCCAGCAGCTTCAGCTTCGGCGGGAGCCGCAATGAGCAGTTCTTC. Protein product: CASSFSFGGSRNEQFF. Together with reference TRBV7-2 and TRBJ2-1, the CDR3 gives the full variable domain: GAGVSQSPSNKVTEKGKDVELRCDPISGHTALYWYRQSLGQGLEFLIYFQGNSAPDKSGLPSDRFSAERTGGSVSTLTIQRTQQEDSAVYLCASSFSFGGSRNEQFFGPGTRLTVL.

J is TRBJ2-7 and V is TRBV4-2; 16 bases line up with TRBD2. Germline-derived CDR1 and CDR2 are LGHNA and YNFKEQ. With 4 bases clipped from V and 5 bases from J, the junction kept 11 bases outside the gene matches. This CDR3 has 18 amino acids. CDR3 residues: CASSRGLAGGLWGHEQYF. The CDR3 DNA follows: TGTGCCAGCAGCCGGGGACTAGCGGGAGGGCTTTGGGGCCACGAGCAGTACTTC.

Note on this clone: One end of the junction does not line up with germline, which may come from a read error. The V call is TRBV4-1, the J call TRBJ1-2; 7 nucleotides align to TRBD1. The length of the CDR3 is 13 residues. CDR1 and CDR2 (germline): MGHRA, YSYEKL. The CDR3 nucleotides are TGCGCCAGCAGCGAAGACAGGGCTGCTGGCTACACCTTC. Its translation is CASSEDRAAGYTF.

The chain carries TRBV27 and TRBJ2-1; perhaps TRBD1 as D (6 bases). The germline V gene encodes CDR1 MNHEY and CDR2 SMNVEV (reference sequence). This CDR3 has 17 amino acids. Trimming shortened V by 2 bases and J by 7 bases, and 21 bases separated the two germline ends. Written as DNA, the CDR3 is TGTGCCAGCAGTTTAGGCTTGGCTAGCAGGGGAAGGAATGAGCAGTTCTTC. Translated: CASSLGLASRGRNEQFF.